The next 25 T cell receptor beta chains were all read from a single sample in a study of shared clonotypes between healthy human individuals. Using immunoSEQ multiplex PCR, the repertoire was profiled, and TCRdb retains in-frame clones only, with some absent. The sample lists fewer than 600,000 clones, more than 65% occurring once. Material for sequencing was PBMCs. The receptors here all came from a woman aged 40 to 50 in good health. Some clones in this sample may be carry-over from other donors' samples.

This chain connects TRBV6-6 to TRBJ2-3; no reliable D call. This CDR3 is built from 11 residues. The V and J ends lost 5 bases and 6 bases respectively, with 6 bases between them. Germline lookup yields CDR1 MNHNY and CDR2 SVGAGI (reference sequence). CDR3 nucleotides: TGTGCCAGCAGTGAACAGGATACGCAGTATTTT. This gives the protein CASSEQDTQYF.

The chain uses TRBV5-5 and TRBJ1-5; no clear D gene. With 2 bases removed from V and 0 bases from J, the gap between germline ends came to 9 bases. This CDR3 comprises 15 residues. The germline CDR1 and CDR2 sequences are SGHKS and YYEKEE (reference sequence). The CDR3 protein is CASSFGEYSNQPQHF. CDR3 DNA sequence: TGTGCCAGCAGCTTCGGGGAGTATAGCAATCAGCCCCAGCATTTT.

The chain recombines TRBV27 with TRBJ2-1, with TRBD2 identical over 14 bases. The CDR3 consists of 19 residues. Germline loops: CDR1 MNHEY, CDR2 SMNVEV (reference sequence). V was clipped by 5 bases and J by 8 bases; unmatched bases: 17. The chain's CDR3 is CASSSRLAGGPWGNDEQFF. The CDR3 DNA is TGTGCCAGCAGTAGCCGACTAGCGGGAGGGCCGTGGGGAAACGATGAGCAGTTCTTC.

The rearrangement links TRBV15 to TRBJ2-7, with D tentatively TRBD2 (6 bases). V lost 0 bases and J 5 bases, leaving 17 bases between the germline ends. The CDR3 runs to 16 residues. Germline CDR1 LNHNV, CDR2 YYDKDF (reference sequence). The CDR3 protein is CATSRDSPGVFHEQYF. In DNA, the CDR3 is TGTGCCACCAGCAGAGATTCGCCGGGAGTATTCCACGAGCAGTACTTC.

V is TRBV19 and J is TRBJ2-3, with 9 bases matching TRBD2. V dropped 7 bases and J dropped 2; count of bases not matched to a gene: 13. This CDR3 contains 17 residues. From germline, CDR1 is LNHDA and CDR2 SQIVND (reference sequence). CDR3 sequence (DNA): TGTGCCAGTACCCTTGGCATAGCGGGAGAGACCACAGATACGCAGTATTTT. It translates to CASTLGIAGETTDTQYF. The full variable domain, with the rest looked up from reference TRBV19 and TRBJ2-3, is DGGITQSPKYLFRKEGQNVTLSCEQNLNHDAMYWYRQDPGQGLRLIYYSQIVNDFQKGDIAEGYSVSREKKESFPLTVTSAQKNPTAFYLCASTLGIAGETTDTQYFGPGTRLTVL.

This clone was found a few times. The rearrangement links TRBV30 to TRBJ2-5; 14 nucleotides match TRBD2. Germline CDR1 is GTSNPN and CDR2 is SVGIG (reference sequence). This CDR3 has 15 amino acids. Germline trimming cut 7 bases from V and 5 bases from J; bases unmatched to any gene: 9. CDR3 bases: TGTGCCTCGACGACTAGCGGGAGGGTGGGGGAGACCCAGTACTTC. Translation: CASTTSGRVGETQYF.

Only a few counts were recorded for this clone. The V and J genes are TRBV10-1 and TRBJ2-3; 10 bases agree with TRBD2. CDR1 and CDR2 (germline): WNHNN, SYGVQD (reference sequence). The CDR3 is 17 residues long. The V segment lost 5 bases and the J segment 9 bases; nucleotides outside the gene matches: 17. CDR3: CASSRDPRSGRKETQYF. The CDR3 coding sequence is TGCGCCAGCAGTCGCGACCCACGTAGCGGGAGGAAGGAAACGCAGTATTTT.

The rearrangement links TRBV30 to TRBJ2-7; 7 bases match TRBD2. CDR1 is GTSNPN, CDR2 SVGIG, per germline (reference sequence). The CDR3 loop spans 13 amino acids. V shed 5 bases, J shed 7 bases, and the junction held 11 bases outside the gene matches. The DNA for the CDR3 is TGTGCCTGGTCCGGGGGAGGGCTGAGGGAGCAGTACTTC. Encoded protein: CAWSGGGLREQYF. Using reference TRBV30 and TRBJ2-7 for the parts outside the CDR3, the full variable domain is SQTIHQWPATLVQPVGSPLSLECTVEGTSNPNLYWYRQAAGRGLQLLFYSVGIGQISSEVPQNLSASRPQDRQFILSSKKLLLSDSGFYLCAWSGGGLREQYFGPGTRLTVT.

The chain employs TRBV6-5 and TRBJ1-5, with D uncertain. This CDR3 contains 13 residues. CDR1 MNHEY and CDR2 SVGAGI come from the germline V gene. Trimming took off 2 bases at V and 5 bases at J, with 7 bases between the two ends. CDR3 nucleotides: TGTGCCAGCAGTTACAGCAGGCATCAGCCCCAGCATTTT. It codes for CASSYSRHQPQHF.

The chain has TRBV28 and TRBJ1-5, with a tentative D call TRBD1 (5 bases). Deletions cut 4 bases from V and 0 bases from J, with 10 bases between. Per the germline V gene, CDR1 is MDHEN and CDR2 is SYDVKM. CDR3 length equals 15 residues. The CDR3 DNA reads as TGTGCCAGCAGTTCTATGACAGATAGCAATCAGCCCCAGCATTTT. This translates into CASSSMTDSNQPQHF.

The table lists this clone with many counts. The gene calls are TRBV4-2 and TRBJ2-7; 8 nucleotides line up with TRBD1. The length of the CDR3 is 18 residues. Germline CDR1 and CDR2: LGHNA and YNFKEQ. J lost 4 bases, V lost 0 bases, and 14 bases had no gene match. CDR3 residues: CASSQEVFVGTGTYEQYF. CDR3 in DNA: TGTGCCAGCAGCCAAGAGGTATTCGTTGGGACAGGAACTTACGAGCAGTACTTC.

This CDR3 reads CASTGTGGMNSPLHF. The CDR3 nucleotides read TGTGCCAGCACCGGGACAGGGGGCATGAATTCACCCCTCCACTTT. V gene TRBV2 combines with J gene TRBJ1-6; 12 nucleotides agree with TRBD1. V trimming: 7 bases; J trimming: 7 bases; junction bases outside the gene matches: 5. The V gene's germline CDR1 is SNHLY and CDR2 FYNNEI. The CDR3 totals 15 residues.

This clone was detected many times. The chain recombines TRBV20-1 with TRBJ2-3; D not certain. Trimming took 5 bases from V and 5 from J, leaving 8 bases between them. Germline V gene sequence: CDR1 DFQATT, CDR2 SNEGSKA (reference sequence). This CDR3 contains 11 residues. CDR3 protein: CSAAPGDTQYF. The CDR3 DNA reads TGCAGTGCTGCCCCCGGAGATACGCAGTATTTT.

This rearrangement joins TRBV10-3 to TRBJ1-1; TRBD1 agrees at 7 bases. Unmatched junction bases numbered 7, after V lost 6 bases and J lost 3 bases. The V gene's germline CDR1 is ENHRY and CDR2 SYGVKD. This CDR3 has 14 amino acids. The CDR3 reads CAISATGADTEAFF. The CDR3 coding sequence is TGTGCCATCAGCGCTACAGGGGCGGACACTGAAGCTTTCTTT.

V and J are TRBV7-9 and TRBJ2-5; no firm D call. Trimming left V 5 bases short and J 2 bases short, with 6 bases between. The germline V gene has CDR1 SEHNR and CDR2 FQNEAQ (reference sequence). CDR3 size: 12 residues. CDR3: CASSELQETQYF. The DNA for the CDR3 is TGTGCCAGCAGCGAACTTCAAGAGACCCAGTACTTC.

The chain links TRBV18 to TRBJ2-6; D unresolved. CDR1 KGHSH and CDR2 LQKENI come from the germline V gene. This CDR3 has 13 residues. The V end lost 2 bases, the J end lost 5 bases, and 4 bases lay between the germline ends. CDR3 protein: CASSPGRANVLTF. DNA for the CDR3: TGTGCCAGCTCACCAGGGAGGGCCAACGTCCTGACTTTC.

The chain joins TRBV7-2 to TRBJ2-7; either TRBD1 or TRBD2 may supply D (5 bases each). Germline V CDR1 and CDR2: SGHTA, FQGNSA. The CDR3 consists of 15 residues. The V and J ends lost 3 bases and 3 bases respectively, with 15 bases between them. This chain's CDR3 is CASSFSGTGSYEQYF. CDR3 in DNA: TGTGCCAGCAGCTTTAGTGGGACGGGAAGCTACGAGCAGTACTTC.

V gene TRBV6-6 combines with J gene TRBJ1-1; a possible D gene is TRBD1 (6 bases). The ends were cut back, 2 bases at V and 4 bases at J, with 11 bases in the middle. From germline, CDR1 is MNHNY and CDR2 SVGAGI (reference sequence). The CDR3 contains 14 residues. CDR3 loop: CASSYRGGGTEAFF. The CDR3 DNA is TGTGCCAGCAGTTACCGGGGAGGGGGCACTGAAGCTTTCTTT.

The gene calls are TRBV7-8 and TRBJ2-1; D unresolved. V lost 1 base, J lost 3 bases, and 4 bases lay in between. CDR3 size: 13 residues. CDR1 is SGHVS and CDR2 is FQNEAQ in the germline V gene. Here the CDR3 DNA reads TGTGCCAGCAGCTTAGGGTACTACAATGAGCAGTTCTTC. This codes for CASSLGYYNEQFF.

This chain joins TRBV19 and TRBJ2-3; 11 nucleotides align to TRBD2. V shed 7 bases, J shed 7 bases, and the junction held 13 bases outside the gene matches. The length of the CDR3 is 16 residues. Looked up from germline, CDR1 is LNHDA and CDR2 is SQIVND (reference sequence). The CDR3 DNA reads TGTGCCAGTACCCCCCGGGGAGCTAGCGGGAGGCATACGCAGTATTTT. Residues: CASTPRGASGRHTQYF.

The chain uses TRBV21-1 and TRBJ2-7; TRBD1 reflects the table's D call only, with no check against the DNA. TRBV21-1 is classified as a pseudogene. The CDR3 is 16 amino acids. The CDR3 DNA is TGTGCCAGCAGCACACCTCGACAGGGGAAGGTCTACGAGCAGTACTTC. It specifies CASSTPRQGKVYEQYF.

The genes are TRBV6-1 and TRBJ2-3; perhaps TRBD2 as D (5 bases). The CDR3 runs 15 residues. Trimming cost V 7 bases and J 0 bases, with 14 bases left between them. CDR1 and CDR2 (germline): MNHNS, SASEGT. The CDR3 is CASNTSPASTDTQYF. Written as DNA, the CDR3 is TGTGCCAGCAATACTAGTCCCGCCAGCACAGATACGCAGTATTTT.

The chain links TRBV2 to TRBJ2-2; unclear D gene. Trimming shortened V by 4 bases and J by 2 bases, and 8 bases separated the two germline ends. The CDR3 loop spans 14 amino acids. The germline V gene encodes CDR1 SNHLY and CDR2 FYNNEI. The CDR3 coding sequence is TGTGCCAGCAGTGGTGTTCGTAACACCGGGGAGCTGTTTTTT. Translating gives CASSGVRNTGELFF.

The genes are TRBV19 and TRBJ1-3, with D hard to call. Germline V gene lookup returns CDR1 LNHDA and CDR2 SQIVND (reference sequence). This CDR3 region has 15 residues. Trimming stripped 2 bases from V and 4 bases from J, with 12 bases between. In DNA form, the CDR3 reads TGTGCCAGTAGTATATGGGAGACGAGAGGAAACACCATATATTTT. The encoded protein is CASSIWETRGNTIYF.

With respect to this clone: At one end, the junction sequence differs from germline, possibly due to a read error. The CDR3, as DNA: TGTGCTAGCAGCTTACTAGCGGGGGCCCCCTGGGAGACCCAGTACTTC. This translates into CASSLLAGAPWETQYF. V usage is TRBV7-7 and J usage is TRBJ2-5; TRBD2 matches 11 bases. This CDR3 is built from 16 residues. The V gene's germline CDR1 is SSHAT and CDR2 FNYEAQ (reference sequence).